This TCR beta chain is from a study of shared clonotypes between healthy human individuals. Background on the study: Three plates were used per donor for CD4 naive, three for CD4 memory, two for CD8 naive and one for CD8 memory.

The authors combined CD45RO+ cells with CCR7-negative CD45RA+ TemRA cells as CD8 memory. General study points: Donor scarcity curtailed the genetic and exposure-history diversity represented herein. Rarefaction curves obtained for sorted subsets showed sequencing incomplete despite large depth.

Comments on this clone: Its antigen is currently unknown.

Per germline, CDR1 SGHDN and CDR2 FVKESK. The V end lost 4 bases, the J end lost 3 bases, and 12 bases lay between the germline ends. CDR3 size: 15 residues. Method: immunoSEQ multiplex PCR; TCRdb's copy keeps in-frame clones and lacks some. This sample has around 83,000 clones, with around 57% found just once. This TCR was sampled from a man aged 30 to 45 in good health. This chain connects TRBV14 to TRBJ1-4, with D possibly being TRBD1 (6 bases). Sequenced: memory CD8+ T cells sorted from blood. The subset denotes: CD45RO+ cells pooled with CCR7-negative TemRA cells. The CDR3 here is CASSLQGRSNEKLFF. The CDR3 nucleotides read TGTGCCAGCAGCCTTCAGGGGCGGTCTAATGAAAAACTGTTTTTT.